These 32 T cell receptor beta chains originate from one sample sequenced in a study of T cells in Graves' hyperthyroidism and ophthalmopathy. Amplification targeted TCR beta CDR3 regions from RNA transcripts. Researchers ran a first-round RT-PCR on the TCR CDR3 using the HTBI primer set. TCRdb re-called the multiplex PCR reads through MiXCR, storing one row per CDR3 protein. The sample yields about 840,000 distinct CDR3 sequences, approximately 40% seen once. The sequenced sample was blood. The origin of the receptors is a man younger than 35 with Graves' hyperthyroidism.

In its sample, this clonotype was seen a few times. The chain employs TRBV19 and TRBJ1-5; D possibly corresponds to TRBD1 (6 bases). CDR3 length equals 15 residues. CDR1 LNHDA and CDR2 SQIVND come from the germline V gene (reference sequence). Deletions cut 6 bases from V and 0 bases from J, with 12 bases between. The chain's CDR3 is CASRSDRTSNQPQHF. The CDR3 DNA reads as TGTGCCAGTAGGTCGGACAGAACTAGCAATCAGCCCCAGCATTTT.

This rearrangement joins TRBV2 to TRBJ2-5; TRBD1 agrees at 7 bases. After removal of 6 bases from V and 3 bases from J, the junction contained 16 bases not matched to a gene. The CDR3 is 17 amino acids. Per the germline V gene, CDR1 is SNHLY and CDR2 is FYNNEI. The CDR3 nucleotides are TGTGCCAGCAGCTTAAGTGGCGTGGGCAGGGGGAAAGAGACCCAGTACTTC. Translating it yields CASSLSGVGRGKETQYF.

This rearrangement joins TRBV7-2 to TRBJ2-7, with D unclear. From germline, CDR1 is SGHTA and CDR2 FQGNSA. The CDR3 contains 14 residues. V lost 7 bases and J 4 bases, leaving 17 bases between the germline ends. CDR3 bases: TGTGCCAGCACCACCGCAAGTGGGAATTACGAGCAGTACTTC. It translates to CASTTASGNYEQYF.

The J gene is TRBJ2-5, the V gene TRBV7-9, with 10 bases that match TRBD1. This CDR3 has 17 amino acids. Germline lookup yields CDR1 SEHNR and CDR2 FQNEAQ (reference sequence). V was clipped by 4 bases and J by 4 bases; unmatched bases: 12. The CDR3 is CASSYLGQGLAGETQYF. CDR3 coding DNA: TGTGCCAGCAGCTATTTGGGACAGGGGTTAGCGGGAGAGACCCAGTACTTC.

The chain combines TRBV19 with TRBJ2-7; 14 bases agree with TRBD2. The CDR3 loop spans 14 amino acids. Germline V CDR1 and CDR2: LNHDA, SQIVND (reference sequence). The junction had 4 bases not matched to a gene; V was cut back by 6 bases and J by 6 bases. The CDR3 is CASRETSGRVEQYF. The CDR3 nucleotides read TGTGCCAGTAGAGAGACTAGCGGGAGGGTCGAGCAGTACTTC.

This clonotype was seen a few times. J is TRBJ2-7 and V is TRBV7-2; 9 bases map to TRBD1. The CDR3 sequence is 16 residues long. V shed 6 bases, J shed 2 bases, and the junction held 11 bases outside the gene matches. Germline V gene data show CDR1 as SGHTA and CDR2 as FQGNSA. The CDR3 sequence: CASSLIGTGFTYEQYF. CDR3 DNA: TGTGCCAGCAGTCTCATTGGGACAGGGTTTACCTACGAGCAGTACTTC.

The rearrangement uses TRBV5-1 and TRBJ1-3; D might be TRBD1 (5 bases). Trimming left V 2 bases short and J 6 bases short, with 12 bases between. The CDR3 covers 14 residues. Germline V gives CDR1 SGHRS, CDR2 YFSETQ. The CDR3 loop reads CASSLVETANTIYF. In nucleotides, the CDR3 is TGCGCCAGCAGCTTAGTGGAGACAGCAAACACCATATATTTT.

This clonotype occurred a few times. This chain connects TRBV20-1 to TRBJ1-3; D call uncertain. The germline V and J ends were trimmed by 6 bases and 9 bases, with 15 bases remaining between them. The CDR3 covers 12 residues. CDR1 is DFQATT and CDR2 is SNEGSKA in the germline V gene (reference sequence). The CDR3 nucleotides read TGCAGTGCCGTTGATGGCGTGGGCACCATATATTTT. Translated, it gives CSAVDGVGTIYF.

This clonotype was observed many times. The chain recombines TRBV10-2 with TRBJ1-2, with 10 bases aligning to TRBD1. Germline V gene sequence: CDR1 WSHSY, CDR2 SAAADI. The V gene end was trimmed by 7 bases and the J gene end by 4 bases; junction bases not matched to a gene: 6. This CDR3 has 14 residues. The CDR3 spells CASISDRGGYGYTF. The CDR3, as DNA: TGCGCCAGCATCTCGGACAGGGGGGGCTATGGCTACACCTTC.

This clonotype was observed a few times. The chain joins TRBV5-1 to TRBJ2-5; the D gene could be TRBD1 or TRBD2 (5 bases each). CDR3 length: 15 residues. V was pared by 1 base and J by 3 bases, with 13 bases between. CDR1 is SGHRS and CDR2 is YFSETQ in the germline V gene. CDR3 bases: TGCGCCAGCAGCTTGAGAGGGACGGAAGAAGAGACCCAGTACTTC. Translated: CASSLRGTEEETQYF.

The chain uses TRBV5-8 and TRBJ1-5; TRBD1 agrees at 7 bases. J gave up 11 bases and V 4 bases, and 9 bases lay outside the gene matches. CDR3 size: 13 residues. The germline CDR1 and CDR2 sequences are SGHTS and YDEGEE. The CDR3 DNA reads TGTGCCAGCAGCCTACAGGGGAGGGAGACCCAGCATTTT. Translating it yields CASSLQGRETQHF.

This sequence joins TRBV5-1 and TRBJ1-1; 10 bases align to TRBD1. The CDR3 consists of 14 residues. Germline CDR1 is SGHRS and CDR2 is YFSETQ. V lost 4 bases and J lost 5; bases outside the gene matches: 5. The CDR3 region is CASSRQGARTEAFF. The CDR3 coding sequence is TGCGCCAGCAGCCGACAGGGGGCGAGGACTGAAGCTTTCTTT.

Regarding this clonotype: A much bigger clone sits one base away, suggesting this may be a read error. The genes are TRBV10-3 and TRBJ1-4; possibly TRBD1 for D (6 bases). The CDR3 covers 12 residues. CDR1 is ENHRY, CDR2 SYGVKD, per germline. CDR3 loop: CAISPDSENLFF. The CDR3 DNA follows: TGTGCCATCAGTCCGGACAGCGAAAATCTGTTTTTT.

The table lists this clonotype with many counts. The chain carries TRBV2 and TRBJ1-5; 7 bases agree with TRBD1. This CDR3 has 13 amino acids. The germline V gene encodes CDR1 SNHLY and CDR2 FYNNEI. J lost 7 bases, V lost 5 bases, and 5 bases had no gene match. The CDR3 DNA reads TGTGCCAGCAGTCGGACAGGCGAACAGCCCCAGCATTTT. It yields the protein CASSRTGEQPQHF.

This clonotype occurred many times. This CDR3 reads CASSEAEEDNTEAFF. In DNA form, the CDR3 reads TGTGCCAGCAGTGAAGCCGAGGAAGATAACACTGAAGCTTTCTTT. V gene TRBV2 combines with J gene TRBJ1-1; D is unresolved. Germline CDR1 and CDR2: SNHLY and FYNNEI. The CDR3 is 15 amino acids. V was trimmed by 0 bases and J by 2 bases, leaving 10 bases between them.

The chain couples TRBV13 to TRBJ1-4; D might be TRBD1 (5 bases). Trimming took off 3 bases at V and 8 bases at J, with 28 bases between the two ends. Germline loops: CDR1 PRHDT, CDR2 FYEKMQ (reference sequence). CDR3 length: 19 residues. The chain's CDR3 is CASSFFLPEGSWPGEKLFF. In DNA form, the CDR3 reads TGTGCCAGCAGCTTCTTCCTCCCTGAAGGTTCCTGGCCAGGGGAAAAACTGTTTTTT.

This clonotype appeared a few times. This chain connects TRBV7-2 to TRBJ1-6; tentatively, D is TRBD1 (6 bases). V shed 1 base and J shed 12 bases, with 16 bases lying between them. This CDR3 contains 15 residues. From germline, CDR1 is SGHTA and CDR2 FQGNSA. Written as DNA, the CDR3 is TGTGCCAGCAGCTTAGGGGTGGGGGGGCGCGGACCCCTCCACTTT. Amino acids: CASSLGVGGRGPLHF.

The CDR3 protein is CASTPGSEQYF. CDR3 DNA: TGTGCCAGCACCCCCGGGAGCGAGCAGTACTTC. The rearrangement uses TRBV7-2 and TRBJ2-7; TRBD2 might be the D (6 bases). The CDR3 consists of 11 residues. The germline V gene has CDR1 SGHTA and CDR2 FQGNSA. V shed 7 bases and J shed 6 bases, with 10 bases lying between them.

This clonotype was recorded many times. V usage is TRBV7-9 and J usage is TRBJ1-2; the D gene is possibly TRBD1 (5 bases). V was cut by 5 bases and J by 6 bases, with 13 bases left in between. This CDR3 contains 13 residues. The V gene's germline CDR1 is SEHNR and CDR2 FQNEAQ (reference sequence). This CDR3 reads CASSLVGVDGYTF. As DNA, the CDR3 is TGTGCCAGCAGCCTGGTGGGGGTAGATGGCTACACCTTC.

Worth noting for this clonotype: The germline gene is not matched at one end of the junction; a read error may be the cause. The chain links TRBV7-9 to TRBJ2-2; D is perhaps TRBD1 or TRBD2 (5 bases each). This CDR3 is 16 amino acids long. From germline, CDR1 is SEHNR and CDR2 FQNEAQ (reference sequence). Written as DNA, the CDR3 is TGTGCCAGCAACTTAGCGAGGACATCGAACACCGGGGAGCTGTTTTTT. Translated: CASNLARTSNTGELFF.

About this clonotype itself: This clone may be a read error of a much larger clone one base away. CDR3 protein: CASSLPADEQYF. DNA for the CDR3: TGTGCCAGCAGCTTGCCGGCGGACGAGCAGTACTTC. The chain employs TRBV5-4 and TRBJ2-7; D unresolved. Trimming shortened V by 1 base and J by 5 bases, and 7 bases separated the two germline ends. This CDR3 comprises 12 residues. CDR1 and CDR2 from the germline V gene are SGHNT and YYREEE (reference sequence).

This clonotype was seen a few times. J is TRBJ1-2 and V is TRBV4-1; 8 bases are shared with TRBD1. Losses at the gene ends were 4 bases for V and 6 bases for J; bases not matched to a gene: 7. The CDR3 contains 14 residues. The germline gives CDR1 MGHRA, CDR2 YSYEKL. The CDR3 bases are TGCGCCAGCAGCCTGACAGGGGATCATAATGGCTACACCTTC. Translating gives CASSLTGDHNGYTF.

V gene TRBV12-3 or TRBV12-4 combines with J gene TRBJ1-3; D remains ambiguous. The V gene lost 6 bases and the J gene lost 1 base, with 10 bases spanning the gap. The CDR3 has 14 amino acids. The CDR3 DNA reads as TGTGCCAGCAGATCCCACGGTTCTGGAAACACCATATATTTT. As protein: CASRSHGSGNTIYF.

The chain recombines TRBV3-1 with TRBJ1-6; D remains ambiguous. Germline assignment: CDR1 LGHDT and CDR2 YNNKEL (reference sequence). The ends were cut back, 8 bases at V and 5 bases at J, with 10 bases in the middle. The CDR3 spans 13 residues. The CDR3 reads CASQTSDNSPLHF. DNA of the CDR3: TGTGCCAGCCAGACATCGGATAATTCACCCCTCCACTTT.

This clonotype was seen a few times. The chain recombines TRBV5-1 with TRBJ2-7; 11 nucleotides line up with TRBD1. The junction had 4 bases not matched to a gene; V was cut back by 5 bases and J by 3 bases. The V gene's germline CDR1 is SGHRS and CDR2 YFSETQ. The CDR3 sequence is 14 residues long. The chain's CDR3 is CASRAGTGGYEQYF. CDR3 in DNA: TGCGCCAGCAGGGCCGGGACAGGGGGCTACGAGCAGTACTTC.

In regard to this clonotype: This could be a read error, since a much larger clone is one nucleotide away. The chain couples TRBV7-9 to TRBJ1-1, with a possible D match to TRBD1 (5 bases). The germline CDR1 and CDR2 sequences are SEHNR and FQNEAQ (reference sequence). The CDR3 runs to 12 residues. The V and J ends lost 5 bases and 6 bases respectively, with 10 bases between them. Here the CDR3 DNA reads TGTGCCAGCAGCATAGGGACTCCTGAAGCTTTCTTT. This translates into CASSIGTPEAFF.

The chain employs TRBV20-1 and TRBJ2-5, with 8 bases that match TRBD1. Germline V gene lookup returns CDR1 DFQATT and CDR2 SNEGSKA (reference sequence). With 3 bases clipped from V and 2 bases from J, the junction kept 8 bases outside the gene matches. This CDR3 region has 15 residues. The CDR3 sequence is CSASGDRTRQETQYF. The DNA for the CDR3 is TGCAGTGCTAGCGGGGACAGGACCCGTCAAGAGACCCAGTACTTC.

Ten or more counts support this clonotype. CDR3 DNA sequence: TGTGCCAGCAGACCCTCGGACAGGGGGATGAAGACCCAGTACTTC. It is translated as CASRPSDRGMKTQYF. The chain recombines TRBV6-1 with TRBJ2-5; 10 nucleotides line up with TRBD1. V trimming: 6 bases; J trimming: 6 bases; junction bases outside the gene matches: 10. CDR1 is MNHNS and CDR2 is SASEGT in the germline V gene. The CDR3 has 15 residues.

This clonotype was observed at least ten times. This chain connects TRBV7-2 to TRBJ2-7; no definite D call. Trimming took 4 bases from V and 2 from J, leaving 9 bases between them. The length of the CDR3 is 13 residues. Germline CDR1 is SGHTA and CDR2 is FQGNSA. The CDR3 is CASSYTSTYEQYF. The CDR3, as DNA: TGTGCCAGCAGCTACACCAGTACCTACGAGCAGTACTTC.

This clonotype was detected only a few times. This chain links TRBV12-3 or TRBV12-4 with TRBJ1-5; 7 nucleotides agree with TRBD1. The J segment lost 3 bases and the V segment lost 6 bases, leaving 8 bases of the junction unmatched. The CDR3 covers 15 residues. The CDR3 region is CASRSGQALNQPQHF. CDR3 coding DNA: TGTGCCAGCAGAAGTGGACAGGCCCTCAATCAGCCCCAGCATTTT.

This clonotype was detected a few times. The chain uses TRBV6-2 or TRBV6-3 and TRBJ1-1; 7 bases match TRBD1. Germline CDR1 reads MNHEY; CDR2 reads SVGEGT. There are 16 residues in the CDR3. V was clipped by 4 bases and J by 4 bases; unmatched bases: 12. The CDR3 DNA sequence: TGTGCCAGCAGTTCTACGACAGGGTGGAGGAGCACTGAAGCTTTCTTT. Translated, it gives CASSSTTGWRSTEAFF.

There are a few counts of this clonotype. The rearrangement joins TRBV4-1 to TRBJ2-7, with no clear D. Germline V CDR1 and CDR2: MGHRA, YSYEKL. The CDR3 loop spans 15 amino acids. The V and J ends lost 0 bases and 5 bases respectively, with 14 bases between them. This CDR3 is CASSQETTPFDEQYF. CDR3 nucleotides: TGCGCCAGCAGCCAAGAAACTACGCCGTTCGACGAGCAGTACTTC.